The clone carrying this T cell receptor beta chain was observed many times. Between the trimmed V and J ends, which lost 6 bases and 8 bases, there was a span of 23 bases. CDR1 and CDR2 (germline): MDHEN, SYDVKM. The CDR3 loop spans 16 amino acids. This entry belongs to a study of regulatory T cells in long-lasting Graves disease. Time point defined: newly diagnosed GD, antithyroid drugs for less than 3 months. PBMC-extracted RNA yielded the TCR library. Staff took roughly 8.1 milliliters of peripheral blood and put it into EDTA tubes. iRepertoire HTBI primers and Arm-PCR of CDR3 regions built TCR beta libraries. MiXCR, applied by TCRdb to the multiplex PCR reads, yields one record per CDR3 protein. The data contain around 480,000 distinct CDR3 sequences, about 17% of them singletons. This sample also appeared in a second study, on T cells in Graves' hyperthyroidism and ophthalmopathy. That source notes: Absence of ophthalmopathy progression within 18 months defined stable Graves' hyperthyroidism.

The source of this sequence is a man in his forties with Graves disease. Specimen: peripheral blood mononuclear cells (PBMCs), collected at new diagnosis, from a patient treated with antithyroid drugs. The chain uses TRBV28 and TRBJ2-1; possibly TRBD2 for D (6 bases). The CDR3 loop reads CASSRAAGTGRDEQFF. The CDR3 region has the DNA TGTGCCAGCAGCCGCGCGGCCGGGACTGGCAGGGATGAGCAGTTCTTC.